These 30 T cell receptor beta chains share one sample of origin, sequenced in a study of shared clonotypes between healthy human individuals. Data came from immunoSEQ multiplex PCR; TCRdb stores just in-frame clones and leaves some out. The table records under 2,500,000 clones, nearly 97% of them present only once. Sequencing was performed on naive CD4+ T cells sorted from blood. As for subset: CD45RA+ positively selected. These receptors were taken from a young man in good health.

V is TRBV5-6 and J is TRBJ2-1, with 9 bases fitting TRBD2. The V gene's germline CDR1 is SGHDT and CDR2 YYEEEE. The J segment lost 8 bases and the V segment lost 4 bases, leaving 10 bases of the junction unmatched. The CDR3 sequence is 15 residues long. The CDR3 protein is CASSLLAGVKYEQFF. In DNA form, the CDR3 reads TGTGCCAGCAGCCTTTTAGCGGGAGTCAAGTATGAGCAGTTCTTC.

The chain joins TRBV29-1 to TRBJ1-2; TRBD1 might be the D (6 bases). This CDR3 has 14 amino acids. CDR1 is SQVTM and CDR2 is ANQGSEA in the germline V gene. With 0 bases removed from V and 4 bases from J, the gap between germline ends came to 12 bases. CDR3 sequence reads: CSVEDLRDIYGYTF. In DNA, the CDR3 is TGCAGCGTTGAAGATCTCCGGGACATCTATGGCTACACCTTC.

Of note for this clone: This sample also contains other DNA sequences that code for the same CDR3. The chain uses TRBV30 and TRBJ1-2, with D possibly TRBD1 on 6 matching bases. Germline loops: CDR1 GTSNPN, CDR2 SVGIG (reference sequence). V was cut by 0 bases and J by 3 bases, with 8 bases left in between. The CDR3 sequence is 13 residues long. CDR3 protein: CAWSVGGYYGYTF. The DNA of the CDR3 is TGTGCCTGGAGTGTTGGGGGCTACTATGGCTACACCTTC.

The V and J genes are TRBV7-9 and TRBJ2-7; perhaps TRBD1 as D (5 bases). The CDR3 sequence is 15 residues long. Trimming removed 1 base from V and 2 bases from J, with 12 bases in between. Germline assignment: CDR1 SEHNR and CDR2 FQNEAQ (reference sequence). The CDR3 region has the DNA TGTGCCAGCAGCTTAGAGGCAGGGCTTCCCTACGAGCAGTACTTC. It yields the protein CASSLEAGLPYEQYF. The full variable domain, its missing parts supplied by reference TRBV7-9 and TRBJ2-7, is DTGVSQNPRHKITKRGQNVTFRCDPISEHNRLYWYRQTLGQGPEFLTYFQNEAQLEKSRLLSDRFSAERPKGSFSTLEIQRTEQGDSAMYLCASSLEAGLPYEQYFGPGTRLTVT.

J is TRBJ1-2 and V is TRBV28, with D unresolved. V lost 2 bases and J 8 bases, leaving 9 bases between the germline ends. Germline V gene sequence: CDR1 MDHEN, CDR2 SYDVKM. The CDR3 sequence is 12 residues long. Here the CDR3 DNA reads TGTGCCAGCAGTTTAAACCAGAGAGGCTACACCTTC. This codes for CASSLNQRGYTF.

This clone came up a few times. Different DNA sequences within this sample yield the same CDR3. The genes are TRBV6-5 and TRBJ2-7, with 9 bases matching TRBD1. The CDR3 covers 13 residues. J gave up 4 bases and V 6 bases, and 4 bases lay outside the gene matches. Germline V gene data show CDR1 as MNHEY and CDR2 as SVGAGI. The CDR3 bases are TGTGCCAGCAGGGGGACAGGGCGGTACGAGCAGTACTTC. Translating it yields CASRGTGRYEQYF.

The genes are TRBV27 and TRBJ1-5, with D perhaps TRBD1 (5 bases). The germline gives CDR1 MNHEY, CDR2 SMNVEV (reference sequence). The CDR3 runs 16 residues. V was trimmed by 2 bases and J by 5 bases, leaving 16 bases between them. This chain's CDR3 is CASSLAGRGKDQPQHF. CDR3 in DNA: TGTGCCAGCAGTTTAGCCGGTCGGGGGAAGGATCAGCCCCAGCATTTT.

The chain joins TRBV2 to TRBJ2-2, with 9 bases matching TRBD2. The CDR3 spans 13 residues. V lost 6 bases, J lost 6 bases, and 2 bases stayed unmatched. Germline V CDR1 and CDR2: SNHLY, FYNNEI. The DNA of the CDR3 is TGTGCCAGCAGAGGACTAGCGCCCGGGGAGCTGTTTTTT. Translated: CASRGLAPGELFF.

The V and J genes are TRBV10-3 and TRBJ2-7; the match to TRBD1 covers 7 bases. CDR1 is ENHRY and CDR2 is SYGVKD in the germline V gene. Trimming took 5 bases from V and 5 from J; bases not matched to a gene: 6. The CDR3 consists of 13 residues. The CDR3 here is CAISTGTDHEQYF. DNA for the CDR3: TGTGCCATCAGTACTGGGACAGACCACGAGCAGTACTTC.

The genes are TRBV7-2 and TRBJ2-3; 8 nucleotides agree with TRBD2. The V gene's germline CDR1 is SGHTA and CDR2 FQGNSA. CDR3 length: 17 amino acids. V gave up 4 bases and J gave up 5 bases; unmatched junction bases: 14. The CDR3 here is CASSSSALGGAKDTQYF. The DNA for the CDR3 is TGTGCCAGCAGCTCAAGTGCCCTCGGGGGGGCGAAAGATACGCAGTATTTT.

This clone was seen once. This sequence joins TRBV2 and TRBJ1-2, with D hard to call. V was cut by 4 bases and J by 4 bases, with 16 bases left in between. Germline V gene sequence: CDR1 SNHLY, CDR2 FYNNEI. The length of the CDR3 is 15 residues. In DNA form, the CDR3 reads TGTGCCAGCAGTGCGGACTTGGCGGGAGGCTATGGCTACACCTTC. Its translation: CASSADLAGGYGYTF.

The chain employs TRBV6-6 and TRBJ1-4; the D is unclear. The CDR3 runs to 15 residues. Germline lookup yields CDR1 MNHNY and CDR2 SVGAGI (reference sequence). The V and J ends lost 0 bases and 1 base respectively, with 6 bases between them. The CDR3 protein is CASSYSPGTNEKLFF. For the CDR3, the DNA is TGTGCCAGCAGTTACTCCCCGGGAACTAATGAAAAACTGTTTTTT.

The chain links TRBV11-2 to TRBJ1-1; no clear D. V was clipped by 1 base and J by 1 base, with 13 bases between them. The CDR3 totals 16 residues. CDR1 is SGHAT and CDR2 is FQNNGV in the germline V gene. The CDR3: CASSLGLSRSNTEAFF. CDR3 DNA sequence: TGTGCCAGCAGCTTAGGTTTGAGCAGATCGAACACTGAAGCTTTCTTT. Complete variable domain (other parts from reference TRBV11-2 and TRBJ1-1): EAGVAQSPRYKIIEKRQSVAFWCNPISGHATLYWYQQILGQGPKLLIQFQNNGVVDDSQLPKDRFSAERLKGVDSTLKIQPAKLEDSAVYLCASSLGLSRSNTEAFFGQGTRLTVV.

The rearrangement links TRBV6-1 to TRBJ1-3; D not certain. Trimming removed 6 bases at V and 0 bases at J, with 9 bases between. CDR3 length equals 14 residues. Germline loops: CDR1 MNHNS, CDR2 SASEGT. The CDR3 here is CASSSQASGNTIYF. The CDR3 DNA reads as TGTGCCAGCAGCTCTCAAGCCTCTGGAAACACCATATATTTT.

Regarding this clone: This sample also contains other DNA sequences that code for the same CDR3. V usage is TRBV10-2 and J usage is TRBJ2-1; 8 bases agree with TRBD2. The V gene's germline CDR1 is WSHSY and CDR2 SAAADI. This CDR3 has 15 amino acids. V was pared by 2 bases and J by 0 bases, with 0 bases of the junction left unmatched. DNA of the CDR3: TGCGCCAGCAGTGAGAGCGGGGGCTCCTACAATGAGCAGTTCTTC. Translated, it gives CASSESGGSYNEQFF.

The CDR3 nucleotides are TGTGCCAGCAGCCCCCATCTGAACACTGAAGCTTTCTTT. Translation gives CASSPHLNTEAFF. This chain connects TRBV9 to TRBJ1-1; D is unclear. The CDR3 sequence is 13 residues long. The germline V and J ends were trimmed by 4 bases and 0 bases, with 7 bases remaining between them. Germline assignment: CDR1 SGDLS and CDR2 YYNGEE.

V usage is TRBV5-4 and J usage is TRBJ1-1; no reliable D call. The CDR3 is 14 amino acids. Germline CDR1 SGHNT, CDR2 YYREEE (reference sequence). Trimming pared 3 bases from V and 1 base from J, leaving 10 bases between. The CDR3 sequence: CASSWNRENTEAFF. The CDR3 nucleotides are TGTGCCAGCAGCTGGAACCGGGAGAACACTGAAGCTTTCTTT.

The count of this clone is one. V gene TRBV29-1 combines with J gene TRBJ1-1; perhaps TRBD1 as D (5 bases). CDR1 and CDR2 from the germline V gene are SQVTM and ANQGSEA. This CDR3 region has 14 residues. V lost 6 bases and J 0 bases, leaving 14 bases between the germline ends. DNA of the CDR3: TGCAGCGTGAGGTCTGGGGGACTGAACACTGAAGCTTTCTTT. Amino acid sequence: CSVRSGGLNTEAFF.

In its sample, this clone was seen once. This chain connects TRBV5-1 to TRBJ2-2; 9 positions match TRBD1. The length of the CDR3 is 15 residues. Germline V gene lookup returns CDR1 SGHRS and CDR2 YFSETQ. V lost 3 bases and J lost 6; bases outside the gene matches: 6. As DNA, the CDR3 is TGCGCCAGCAGCTCGGACAGGGGAACGGCCGGGGAGCTGTTTTTT. Encoded protein: CASSSDRGTAGELFF.

The chain has TRBV28 and TRBJ1-1; D remains unclear. Germline CDR1 reads MDHEN; CDR2 reads SYDVKM. The CDR3 consists of 14 residues. V shed 6 bases and J shed 0 bases, with 11 bases lying between them. CDR3 protein: CASSRPALNTEAFF. The CDR3 nucleotides read TGTGCCAGCAGCCGACCCGCCCTGAACACTGAAGCTTTCTTT. The whole variable domain, filled in from reference TRBV28 and TRBJ1-1, reads DVKVTQSSRYLVKRTGEKVFLECVQDMDHENMFWYRQDPGLGLRLIYFSYDVKMKEKGDIPEGYSVSREKKERFSLILESASTNQTSMYLCASSRPALNTEAFFGQGTRLTVV.

About this clone itself: The sample contains more than one DNA sequence encoding this CDR3. The chain is built from TRBV6-1 and TRBJ1-5; D uncertain. V was trimmed by 2 bases and J by 0 bases, leaving 5 bases between them. Germline-derived CDR1 and CDR2 are MNHNS and SASEGT. CDR3 length: 14 amino acids. The CDR3 DNA reads as TGTGCCAGCAGTGAACTAGATAGCAATCAGCCCCAGCATTTT. Its protein is CASSELDSNQPQHF.

The chain uses TRBV15 and TRBJ1-4; TRBD1 matches at 7 bases. Trimming cost V 1 base and J 7 bases; bases outside gene matches: 9. CDR1 LNHNV and CDR2 YYDKDF come from the germline V gene (reference sequence). The CDR3 is made up of 16 amino acids. The CDR3 DNA is TGTGCCACCAGCAGAGGAGGACAGGTGCAGAGTGAAAAACTGTTTTTT. Protein sequence: CATSRGGQVQSEKLFF.

J is TRBJ1-2 and V is TRBV7-9, with D possibly being TRBD1 (5 bases). There are 16 residues in the CDR3. Deletions cut 5 bases from V and 1 base from J, with 17 bases between. CDR1 is SEHNR, CDR2 FQNEAQ, per germline (reference sequence). The CDR3 nucleotides are TGTGCCAGCAGCCCCTTCGTTTGGGGGGATAACTATGGCTACACCTTC. This sequence encodes CASSPFVWGDNYGYTF. The complete variable domain, with remaining parts taken from reference TRBV7-9 and TRBJ1-2, reads DTGVSQNPRHKITKRGQNVTFRCDPISEHNRLYWYRQTLGQGPEFLTYFQNEAQLEKSRLLSDRFSAERPKGSFSTLEIQRTEQGDSAMYLCASSPFVWGDNYGYTFGSGTRLTVV.

The J gene is TRBJ2-6, the V gene TRBV5-4; 12 nucleotides line up with TRBD1. Losses at the gene ends were 3 bases for V and 0 bases for J; bases not matched to a gene: 10. The CDR3 runs 20 residues. Germline V gene sequence: CDR1 SGHNT, CDR2 YYREEE (reference sequence). The CDR3 DNA reads as TGTGCCAGCAGCTGGGCCGGGACAGGGGGCTCCTACTCTGGGGCCAACGTCCTGACTTTC. This translates into CASSWAGTGGSYSGANVLTF.

This chain links TRBV30 with TRBJ2-7; no reliable D call. Per the germline V gene, CDR1 is GTSNPN and CDR2 is SVGIG (reference sequence). V lost 0 bases to trimming and J lost 2 bases, with 17 bases between them. The CDR3 consists of 16 residues. The CDR3 region is CAWSVFGTVAPYEQYF. The CDR3, as DNA: TGTGCCTGGAGTGTATTCGGAACAGTCGCTCCCTACGAGCAGTACTTC.

The rearrangement links TRBV5-5 to TRBJ1-5, with D perhaps TRBD1 (5 bases). The V gene's germline CDR1 is SGHKS and CDR2 YYEKEE (reference sequence). The CDR3 totals 16 residues. The germline V and J ends were trimmed by 5 bases and 3 bases, with 18 bases remaining between them. Here the CDR3 reads CASSLAGAGPNQPQHF. The CDR3, as DNA: TGTGCCAGCAGTCTGGCCGGGGCAGGTCCCAATCAGCCCCAGCATTTT.

This clone was observed once. The genes are TRBV7-9 and TRBJ2-1, with D perhaps matching TRBD1 or TRBD2 (5 bases each). V was pared by 5 bases and J by 7 bases, with 15 bases between. CDR1 is SEHNR and CDR2 is FQNEAQ in the germline V gene (reference sequence). There are 14 residues in the CDR3. The CDR3 loop is CASSEGTVGNEQFF. In nucleotides, the CDR3 is TGTGCCAGCAGCGAAGGGACCGTTGGGAATGAGCAGTTCTTC.

V usage is TRBV19 and J usage is TRBJ2-5, with TRBD2 as a possible D gene (6 bases). Trimming cost V 4 bases and J 5 bases, with 14 bases left between them. Germline V gene data show CDR1 as LNHDA and CDR2 as SQIVND (reference sequence). The CDR3 has 14 amino acids. CDR3 sequence reads: CASSTTAGGETQYF. The CDR3 DNA sequence: TGTGCCAGTAGTACTACTGCTGGGGGGGAGACCCAGTACTTC.

The genes are TRBV7-2 and TRBJ2-3; the D is unclear. CDR1 and CDR2 from the germline V gene are SGHTA and FQGNSA. V gave up 1 base and J gave up 10 bases, with 12 bases separating them. The CDR3 sequence is 13 residues long. CDR3 sequence: CASSLVGTGAQYF. In DNA, the CDR3 is TGTGCCAGCAGCTTAGTCGGTACGGGTGCGCAGTATTTT.

The chain couples TRBV30 to TRBJ1-4; D ambiguous. CDR1 is GTSNPN, CDR2 SVGIG, per germline (reference sequence). V was pared by 0 bases and J by 5 bases, with 13 bases between. The length of the CDR3 is 15 residues. The CDR3 spells CAWSVRAIGNEKLFF. CDR3 bases: TGTGCCTGGAGTGTACGAGCGATAGGGAATGAAAAACTGTTTTTT.